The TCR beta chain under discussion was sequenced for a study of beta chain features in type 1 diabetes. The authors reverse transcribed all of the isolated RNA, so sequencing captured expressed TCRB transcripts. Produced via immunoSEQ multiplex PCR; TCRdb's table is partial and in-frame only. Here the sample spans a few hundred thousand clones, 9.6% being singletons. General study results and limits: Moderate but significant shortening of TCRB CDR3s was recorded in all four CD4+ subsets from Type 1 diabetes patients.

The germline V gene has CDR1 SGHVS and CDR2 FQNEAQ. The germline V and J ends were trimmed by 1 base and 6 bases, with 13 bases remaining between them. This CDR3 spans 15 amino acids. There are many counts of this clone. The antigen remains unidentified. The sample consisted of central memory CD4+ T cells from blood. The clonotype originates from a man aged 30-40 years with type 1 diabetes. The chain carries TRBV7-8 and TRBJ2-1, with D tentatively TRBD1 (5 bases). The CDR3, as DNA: TGTGCCAGCAGCTTAGAAGGACAAACTACCAATGAGCAGTTCTTC. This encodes CASSLEGQTTNEQFF.